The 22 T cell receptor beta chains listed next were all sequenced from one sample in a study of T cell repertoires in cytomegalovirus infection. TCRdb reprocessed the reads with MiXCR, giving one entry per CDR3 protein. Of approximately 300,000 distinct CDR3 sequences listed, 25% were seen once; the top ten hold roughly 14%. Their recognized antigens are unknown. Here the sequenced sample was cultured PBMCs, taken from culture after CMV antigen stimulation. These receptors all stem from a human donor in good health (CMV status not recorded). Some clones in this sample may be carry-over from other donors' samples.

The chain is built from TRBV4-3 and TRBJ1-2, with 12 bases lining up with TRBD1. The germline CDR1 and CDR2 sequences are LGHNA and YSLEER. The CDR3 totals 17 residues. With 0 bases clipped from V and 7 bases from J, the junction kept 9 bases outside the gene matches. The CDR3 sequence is CASSQDFRDRGPRGYTF. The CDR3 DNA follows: TGCGCCAGCAGCCAAGATTTCCGGGACAGGGGGCCTCGTGGCTACACCTTC.

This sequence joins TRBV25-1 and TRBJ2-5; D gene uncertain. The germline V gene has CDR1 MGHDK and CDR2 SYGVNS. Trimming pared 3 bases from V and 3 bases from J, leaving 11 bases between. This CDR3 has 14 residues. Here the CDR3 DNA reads TGTGCCAGCAGTGAGTTAGGGTGGGAAGAGACCCAGTACTTC. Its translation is CASSELGWEETQYF. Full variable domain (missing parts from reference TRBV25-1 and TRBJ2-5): EADIYQTPRYLVIGTGKKITLECSQTMGHDKMYWYQQDPGMELHLIHYSYGVNSTEKGDLSSESTVSRIRTEHFPLTLESARPSHTSQYLCASSELGWEETQYFGPGTRLLVL.

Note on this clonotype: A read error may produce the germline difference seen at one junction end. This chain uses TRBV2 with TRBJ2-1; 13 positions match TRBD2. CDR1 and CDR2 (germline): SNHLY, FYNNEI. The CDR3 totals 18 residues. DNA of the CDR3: TGTCCCAGCAGTGTGACTAGCGGGAGGCCCCGCTTGGGGAATGAGCAGTTCTTC. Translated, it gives CPSSVTSGRPRLGNEQFF.

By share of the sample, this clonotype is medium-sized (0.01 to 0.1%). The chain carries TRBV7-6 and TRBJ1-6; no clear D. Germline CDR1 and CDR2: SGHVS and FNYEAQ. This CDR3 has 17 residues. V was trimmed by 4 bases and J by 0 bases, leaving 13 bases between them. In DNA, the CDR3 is TGTGCCAGCAGCTCCGGGAGCAGAAGCTCCTATAATTCACCCCTCCACTTT. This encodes CASSSGSRSSYNSPLHF.

DNA for the CDR3: TGTGCCAGCAGCGAAGGAACCGGTCCCTACGAGCAGTACTTC. Translating gives CASSEGTGPYEQYF. The chain employs TRBV7-2 and TRBJ2-7; D gene unclear. Trimming pared 5 bases from V and 2 bases from J, leaving 13 bases between. CDR1 is SGHTA and CDR2 is FQGNSA in the germline V gene. CDR3 length: 14 amino acids.

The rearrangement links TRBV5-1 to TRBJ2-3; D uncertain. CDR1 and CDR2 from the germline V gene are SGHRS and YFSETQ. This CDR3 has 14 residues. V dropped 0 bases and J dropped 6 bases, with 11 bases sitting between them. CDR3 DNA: TGCGCCAGCAGCTTGGCCCTAGGGCAGGATACGCAGTATTTT. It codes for CASSLALGQDTQYF.

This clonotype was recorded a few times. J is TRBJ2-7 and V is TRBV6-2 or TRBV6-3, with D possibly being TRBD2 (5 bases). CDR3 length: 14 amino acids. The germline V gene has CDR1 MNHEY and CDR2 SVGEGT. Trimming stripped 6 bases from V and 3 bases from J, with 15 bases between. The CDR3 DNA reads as TGTGCCAGCAGAGACCGGGATCAAGGCTACGAGCAGTACGTC. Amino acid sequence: CASRDRDQGYEQYV.

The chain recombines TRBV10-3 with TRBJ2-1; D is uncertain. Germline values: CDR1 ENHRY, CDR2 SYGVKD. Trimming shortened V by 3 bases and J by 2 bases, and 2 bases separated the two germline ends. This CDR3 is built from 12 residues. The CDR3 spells CAISDTYNEQFF. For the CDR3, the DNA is TGTGCCATCAGTGACACCTACAATGAGCAGTTCTTC.

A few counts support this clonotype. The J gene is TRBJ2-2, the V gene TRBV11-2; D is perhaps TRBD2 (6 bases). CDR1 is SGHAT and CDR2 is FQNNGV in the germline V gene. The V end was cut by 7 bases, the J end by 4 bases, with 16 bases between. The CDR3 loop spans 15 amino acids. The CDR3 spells CASTPAGTTTGELFF. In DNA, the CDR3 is TGTGCCAGCACCCCAGCGGGTACAACCACCGGGGAGCTGTTTTTT. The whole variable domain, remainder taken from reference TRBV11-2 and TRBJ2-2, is EAGVAQSPRYKIIEKRQSVAFWCNPISGHATLYWYQQILGQGPKLLIQFQNNGVVDDSQLPKDRFSAERLKGVDSTLKIQPAKLEDSAVYLCASTPAGTTTGELFFGEGSRLTVL.

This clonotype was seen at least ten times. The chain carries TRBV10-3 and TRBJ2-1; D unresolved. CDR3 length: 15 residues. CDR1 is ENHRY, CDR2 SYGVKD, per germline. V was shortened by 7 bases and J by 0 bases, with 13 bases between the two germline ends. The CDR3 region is CAIKGRLSSYNEQFF. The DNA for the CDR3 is TGTGCCATCAAGGGTCGATTAAGCTCCTACAATGAGCAGTTCTTC.

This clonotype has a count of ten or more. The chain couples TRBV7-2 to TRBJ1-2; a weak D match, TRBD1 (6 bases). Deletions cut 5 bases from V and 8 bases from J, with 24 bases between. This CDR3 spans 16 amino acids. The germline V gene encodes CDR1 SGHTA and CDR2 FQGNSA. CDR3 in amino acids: CASSRGAGEYMLGYTF. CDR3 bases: TGTGCCAGCAGCCGGGGGGCAGGGGAATATATGTTGGGCTACACCTTC.

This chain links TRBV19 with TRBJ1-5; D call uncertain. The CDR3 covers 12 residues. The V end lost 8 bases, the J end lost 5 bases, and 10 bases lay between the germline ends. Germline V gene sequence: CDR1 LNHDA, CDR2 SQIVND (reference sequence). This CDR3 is CASRSNYQPQHF. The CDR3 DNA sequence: TGTGCCAGTCGCTCTAATTATCAGCCCCAGCATTTT.

The CDR3 bases are TGTGCCATCAGTGAGGAGCGGCATCACTACGAGCAGTACTTC. This encodes CAISEERHHYEQYF. The rearrangement links TRBV10-3 to TRBJ2-7; maybe TRBD2 (5 bases). The length of the CDR3 is 14 residues. Germline CDR1 ENHRY, CDR2 SYGVKD. Trimming cost V 2 bases and J 3 bases, with 11 bases left between them.

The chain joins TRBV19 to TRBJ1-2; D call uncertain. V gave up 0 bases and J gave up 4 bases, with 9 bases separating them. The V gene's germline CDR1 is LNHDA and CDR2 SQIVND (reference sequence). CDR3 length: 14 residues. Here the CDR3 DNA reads TGTGCCAGTAGTATAGAAAGGCCTTCCTATGGCTACACCTTC. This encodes CASSIERPSYGYTF.

The CDR3 sequence: CASLLWTSGYTDTQYF. The DNA for the CDR3 is TGTGCCAGCCTTCTCTGGACTAGCGGTTACACAGATACGCAGTATTTT. The chain combines TRBV2 with TRBJ2-3; the match to TRBD2 covers 10 bases. V lost 8 bases, J lost 2 bases, and 10 bases stayed unmatched. The CDR3 runs to 16 residues. Germline values: CDR1 SNHLY, CDR2 FYNNEI.

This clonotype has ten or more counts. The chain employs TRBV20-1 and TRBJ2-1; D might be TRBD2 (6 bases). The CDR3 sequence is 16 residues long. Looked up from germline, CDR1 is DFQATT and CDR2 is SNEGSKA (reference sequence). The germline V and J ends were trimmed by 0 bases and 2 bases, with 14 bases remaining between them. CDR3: CSARDQRTTPYNEQFF. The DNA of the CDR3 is TGCAGTGCTAGAGATCAACGGACTACCCCCTACAATGAGCAGTTCTTC.

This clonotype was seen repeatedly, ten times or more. CDR3 region: CASSLTGVISNQPQHF. As DNA, the CDR3 is TGTGCCAGCAGTTTGACAGGGGTTATTAGCAATCAGCCCCAGCATTTT. The chain uses TRBV7-2 and TRBJ1-5; 8 bases align to TRBD1. The germline CDR1 and CDR2 sequences are SGHTA and FQGNSA. V lost 6 bases to trimming and J lost 0 bases; unmatched junction nucleotides: 7. This CDR3 has 16 amino acids.

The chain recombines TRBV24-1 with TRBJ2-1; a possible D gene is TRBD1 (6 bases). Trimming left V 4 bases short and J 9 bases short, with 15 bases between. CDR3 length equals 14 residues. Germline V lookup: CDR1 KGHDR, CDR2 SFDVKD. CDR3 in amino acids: CATSDPGQTFEQFF. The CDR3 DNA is TGTGCCACCAGTGACCCCGGACAGACGTTTGAGCAGTTCTTC.

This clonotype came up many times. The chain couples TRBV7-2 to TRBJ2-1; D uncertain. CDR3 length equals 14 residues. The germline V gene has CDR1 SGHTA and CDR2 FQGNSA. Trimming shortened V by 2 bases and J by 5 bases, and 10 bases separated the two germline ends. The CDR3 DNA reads TGTGCCAGCAGCTTACTAGTGCTTCACAATGAGCAGTTCTTC. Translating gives CASSLLVLHNEQFF.

CDR3: CAISSLSGGSTDTQYF. In nucleotides, the CDR3 is TGTGCCATCAGTTCTCTTTCAGGGGGTAGCACAGATACGCAGTATTTT. The rearrangement links TRBV10-3 to TRBJ2-3; 7 nucleotides align to TRBD1. V lost 5 bases, J lost 0 bases, and 8 bases stayed unmatched. There are 16 residues in the CDR3. The germline V gene encodes CDR1 ENHRY and CDR2 SYGVKD.

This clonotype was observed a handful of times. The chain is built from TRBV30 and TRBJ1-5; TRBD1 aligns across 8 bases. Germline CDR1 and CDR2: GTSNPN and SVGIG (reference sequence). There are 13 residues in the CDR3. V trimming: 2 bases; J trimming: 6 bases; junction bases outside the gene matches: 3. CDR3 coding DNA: TGTGCCTGGAGTCCAGGGGGCGGTCAGCCCCAGCATTTT. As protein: CAWSPGGGQPQHF.

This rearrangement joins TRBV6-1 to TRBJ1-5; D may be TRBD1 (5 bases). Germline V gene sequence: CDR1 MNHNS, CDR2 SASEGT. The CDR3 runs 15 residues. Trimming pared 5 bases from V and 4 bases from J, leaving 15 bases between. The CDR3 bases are TGTGCCAGCAGTCAACAGGACTTAGCGAATCAGCCCCAGCATTTT. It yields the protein CASSQQDLANQPQHF.